Below, 3 T cell receptor beta chains from the same sample are listed, as sequenced in a study of PD-L1 blockade in urothelial cancer. Data came from immunoSEQ multiplex PCR; TCRdb stores just in-frame clones and leaves some out. The top ten clones hold 10% of a sample with 45,000 to 55,000 clones, 79% of them seen once. The time point was: pretreatment peripheral blood. This specimen consisted of PBMCs, obtained around atezolizumab (anti-PD-L1) treatment. The receptors originated from a man aged 70 or older with urothelial cancer.

This sequence joins TRBV11-1 and TRBJ2-1, with a possible D match to TRBD2 (7 bases). V lost 1 base to trimming and J lost 4 bases, with 20 bases between them. Germline CDR1 is SGHAT and CDR2 is FQDESV (reference sequence). The CDR3 is made up of 18 amino acids. This chain's CDR3 is CASSLVYYGKGGYNEQFF. In DNA form, the CDR3 reads TGTGCCAGCAGCTTAGTTTATTACGGGAAGGGGGGGTACAATGAGCAGTTCTTC.

This clone was seen just once. This rearrangement joins TRBV4-1 to TRBJ2-2, with 12 bases aligning to TRBD2. Germline values: CDR1 MGHRA, CDR2 YSYEKL. CDR3 length: 19 amino acids. Trimming took 2 bases from V and 6 from J; bases not matched to a gene: 13. The CDR3 coding sequence is TGCGCCAGCAGCCAACTACTGTTGACTAGCGGGAGATGGGCCGGGGAGCTGTTTTTT. Translation: CASSQLLLTSGRWAGELFF.

In this sample, this clone turned up once. CDR3 amino acids: CASSYEASNYGYTF. DNA for the CDR3: TGTGCCAGCAGCTACGAGGCGTCTAACTATGGCTACACCTTC. V usage is TRBV7-9 and J usage is TRBJ1-2; the D is unclear. This CDR3 has 14 amino acids. In germline, CDR1 is SEHNR, CDR2 FQNEAQ (reference sequence). Trimming took 4 bases from V and 0 from J, leaving 9 bases between them.